Detailed here is one TCR beta chain. The sample originates from a study of T cell changes during pregnancy in multiple sclerosis. The protocol was immunoSEQ multiplex PCR, while the TCRdb copy is restricted to in-frame clones and leaves out a portion. The table includes around 34,000 clones, 90% detected once. Germline-derived CDR1 and CDR2 are SGHAT and FQDESV (reference sequence). V was trimmed by 2 bases and J by 3 bases, leaving 13 bases between them. The CDR3 has 16 amino acids. Sequencing used CD8+ T cells from peripheral blood mononuclear cells, obtained in the first trimester of pregnancy. The genes are TRBV11-1 and TRBJ2-2; D may be TRBD2 (6 bases). This clonotype was obtained from a female donor with multiple sclerosis, enrolled in a pregnancy study. CDR3 in DNA: TGTGCCAGCAGCTTAAGACGCGGGACCGACACCGGGGAGCTGTTTTTT. Translated, it gives CASSLRRGTDTGELFF.